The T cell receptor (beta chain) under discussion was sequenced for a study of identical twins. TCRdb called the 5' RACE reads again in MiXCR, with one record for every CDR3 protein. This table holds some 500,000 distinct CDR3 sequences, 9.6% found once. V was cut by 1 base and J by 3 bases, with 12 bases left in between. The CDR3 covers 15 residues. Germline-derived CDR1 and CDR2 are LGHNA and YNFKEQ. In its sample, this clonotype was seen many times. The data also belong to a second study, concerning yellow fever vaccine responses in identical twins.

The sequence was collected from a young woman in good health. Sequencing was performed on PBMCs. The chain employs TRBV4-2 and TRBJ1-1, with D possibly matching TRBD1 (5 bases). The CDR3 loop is CASSQVGGVDTEAFF. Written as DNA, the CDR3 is TGTGCCAGCAGCCAAGTTGGAGGGGTGGACACTGAAGCTTTCTTT.